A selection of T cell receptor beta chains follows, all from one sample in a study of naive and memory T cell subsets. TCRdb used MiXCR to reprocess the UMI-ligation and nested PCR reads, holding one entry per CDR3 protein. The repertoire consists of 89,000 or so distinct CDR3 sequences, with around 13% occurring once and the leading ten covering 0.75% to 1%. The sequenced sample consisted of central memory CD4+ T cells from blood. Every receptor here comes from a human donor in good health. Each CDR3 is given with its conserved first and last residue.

CDR3: CASRRSGSYTGELFF
V: TRBV2
J: TRBJ2-2

CDR3: CASSSPYRDRGRNTIYF
V: TRBV7-2
J: TRBJ1-3

CDR3: CASSIPTGLFLFSYEQYF
V: TRBV4-1
J: TRBJ2-7

CDR3: CASSLAEWGEQFF
V: TRBV7-9
J: TRBJ2-1

CDR3: CASSRGTALYEQYF
V: TRBV5-1
J: TRBJ2-7

CDR3: CASSYYGEAYNEQFF
V: TRBV12-3/TRBV12-4
J: TRBJ2-1

CDR3: CSVVQHEQYF
V: TRBV29-1
J: TRBJ2-7

CDR3: CASSPGDVLGTQYF
V: TRBV7-6
J: TRBJ2-5

CDR3: CASSFGPEQFF
V: TRBV7-2
J: TRBJ2-1

CDR3: CASSYSTGGLRGTEAFF
V: TRBV6-2/TRBV6-3
J: TRBJ1-1

CDR3: CASSRLAGGYNEQFF
V: TRBV5-1
J: TRBJ2-1

CDR3: CASSSSSGNTDTQYF
V: TRBV7-9
J: TRBJ2-3

CDR3: CASRGDRTSNSPLHF
V: TRBV6-6
J: TRBJ1-6

CDR3: CASSDTGELFF
V: TRBV6-6
J: TRBJ2-2

CDR3: CSVEDGRHYEQYF
V: TRBV29-1
J: TRBJ2-7

CDR3: CASTPRQLTTGEKLFF
V: TRBV6-6
J: TRBJ1-4

CDR3: CASRVPSKSYNEQFF
V: TRBV28
J: TRBJ2-1

CDR3: CASSLDPSSSYEQYF
V: TRBV5-4
J: TRBJ2-7

CDR3: CASQRERSYNEQFF
V: TRBV10-3
J: TRBJ2-1

CDR3: CASSYPGLAEVGYEQFF
V: TRBV6-2/TRBV6-3
J: TRBJ2-1

CDR3: CASSWNGLGDGYTF
V: TRBV6-6
J: TRBJ1-2

CDR3: CSARRGNQPQHF
V: TRBV20-1
J: TRBJ1-5

CDR3: CSVVASSYEQYF
V: TRBV29-1
J: TRBJ2-7

CDR3: CAITPGGQGAYEQYF
V: TRBV10-3
J: TRBJ2-7

CDR3: CASSSGRASGNTIYF
V: TRBV5-1
J: TRBJ1-3

CDR3: CASSLPPASNQPQHF
V: TRBV28
J: TRBJ1-5

CDR3: CASRPPGLAGVTDTQYF
V: TRBV12-3/TRBV12-4
J: TRBJ2-3

CDR3: CASSFSVGEGEQFF
V: TRBV7-2
J: TRBJ2-1

CDR3: CASSLASGQGNF
V: TRBV7-8
J: TRBJ2-7

CDR3: CASSFITLTSGRREQFF
V: TRBV28
J: TRBJ2-1

CDR3: CASSLWGQGSTGELFF
V: TRBV11-1
J: TRBJ2-2

CDR3: CASSQISEGQTKTYGYTF
V: TRBV3-1
J: TRBJ1-2

CDR3: CASSLNTQETQYF
V: TRBV12-3/TRBV12-4
J: TRBJ2-5

CDR3: CASSLSREGTGELFF
V: TRBV5-1
J: TRBJ2-2

CDR3: CASGSTATSGSTYEQYF
V: TRBV12-5
J: TRBJ2-7

CDR3: CASSLTSGRQSTDTQYF
V: TRBV5-1
J: TRBJ2-3

CDR3: CASSQEFGTQTQYF
V: TRBV4-1
J: TRBJ2-5

CDR3: CASSLGQVAEAFF
V: TRBV18
J: TRBJ1-1

CDR3: CARGGSPRGNEQFF
V: TRBV21-1
J: TRBJ2-1

CDR3: CASSSLAGGHNEQFF
V: TRBV7-9
J: TRBJ2-1

CDR3: CASSALPGTGDYEQYF
V: TRBV7-9
J: TRBJ2-7

CDR3: CASSFLRTGADEQYF
V: TRBV7-2
J: TRBJ2-7

CDR3: CASSPAGGQSYGYTF
V: TRBV14
J: TRBJ1-2

CDR3: CSARTGLALNYEQYF
V: TRBV20-1
J: TRBJ2-7

CDR3: CSARGRGAGEGGGELFF
V: TRBV20-1
J: TRBJ2-2

CDR3: CAISAEGDGYGYTF
V: TRBV10-3
J: TRBJ1-2

CDR3: CASSLEGGRAGTEAFF
V: TRBV5-1
J: TRBJ1-1

CDR3: CASSPDPGRAETQYF
V: TRBV18
J: TRBJ2-5

CDR3: CASSPSRTGVVTEAFF
V: TRBV7-8
J: TRBJ1-1

CDR3: CASTLTGVIQYF
V: TRBV12-3/TRBV12-4
J: TRBJ2-4

CDR3: CASSNKASGPSSYNEQFF
V: TRBV7-2
J: TRBJ2-1

CDR3: CASSYSGGSSYNEQFF
V: TRBV6-5
J: TRBJ2-1

CDR3: CASSQNPRPSTDTQYF
V: TRBV4-1
J: TRBJ2-3

CDR3: CASSQQGPGELFF
V: TRBV4-3
J: TRBJ2-2

CDR3: CASNRGRQGADGYTF
V: TRBV6-6
J: TRBJ1-2

CDR3: CASRPGGAGGFEQYF
V: TRBV27
J: TRBJ2-7

CDR3: CASSLALLAGVYNEQFF
V: TRBV5-1
J: TRBJ2-1